Presented here are 13 T cell receptor beta chains from one specimen sequenced in a study of T cell responses to AZD1222 COVID-19 vaccine. Some clones are missing from TCRdb's copy, which holds only in-frame ones; the method was immunoSEQ multiplex PCR. The table has some 93,000 clones, around nine tenths seen once. The material was peripheral blood, obtained 28 days after the second AZD1222 dose. These receptors were collected from an adult who received the AZD1222 COVID-19 vaccine.

By share, this clone counts as medium-sized. This sample includes further DNA sequences coding for the same CDR3. The gene calls are TRBV27 and TRBJ2-4; D possibly corresponds to TRBD1 (6 bases). This CDR3 has 13 amino acids. V lost 3 bases to trimming and J lost 7 bases, with 10 bases between them. Germline lookup yields CDR1 MNHEY and CDR2 SMNVEV (reference sequence). CDR3 DNA sequence: TGTGCCAGCAGTTTGAGTCAGGGGAACATTCAGTACTTC. Its protein product is CASSLSQGNIQYF.

The chain uses TRBV28 and TRBJ2-7; the D is unclear. Trimming stripped 6 bases from V and 7 bases from J, with 13 bases between. CDR3 size: 12 residues. Germline CDR1 MDHEN, CDR2 SYDVKM. This chain's CDR3 is CASSGRHKEQYF. The CDR3 nucleotides read TGTGCCAGCAGCGGGCGACACAAGGAGCAGTACTTC.

The chain combines TRBV15 with TRBJ1-6; D perhaps matches TRBD1 (6 bases). Trimming removed 1 base from V and 14 bases from J, with 15 bases in between. CDR3 length equals 14 residues. Germline loops: CDR1 LNHNV, CDR2 YYDKDF (reference sequence). CDR3 loop: CATSRGTELTSLHF. As DNA, the CDR3 is TGTGCCACCAGCAGAGGGACAGAACTTACGTCCCTCCACTTT.

The chain joins TRBV5-1 to TRBJ2-1, with TRBD2 matching 11 bases. J was trimmed by 9 bases and V by 4 bases; bases with no gene match: 9. The CDR3 spans 15 residues. CDR1 and CDR2 (germline): SGHRS, YFSETQ. The CDR3 DNA reads TGCGCCAGCAGCCCGTTAGCGGGAGGGCCGGGTGAGCAGTTCTTC. It is translated as CASSPLAGGPGEQFF.

The V call is TRBV27, the J call TRBJ1-4; the match to TRBD1 covers 10 bases. Per germline, CDR1 MNHEY and CDR2 SMNVEV (reference sequence). The CDR3 length is 16 residues. J gave up 4 bases and V 5 bases, and 7 bases lay outside the gene matches. The CDR3 DNA reads TGTGCCAGCAGTCCTTGGGGGACAGGGGTTAATGAAAAACTGTTTTTT. As protein: CASSPWGTGVNEKLFF.

The count of this clone is one. The rearrangement joins TRBV6-1 to TRBJ2-2, with D possibly being TRBD2 (5 bases). Between the trimmed V and J ends, which lost 2 bases and 3 bases, there was a span of 7 bases. Germline CDR1 and CDR2: MNHNS and SASEGT. CDR3 size: 14 residues. As DNA, the CDR3 is TGTGCCAGCAGTGAAACTAGTTACACCGGGGAGCTGTTTTTT. This sequence encodes CASSETSYTGELFF.

This rearrangement joins TRBV7-3 to TRBJ2-5; no clear D gene. CDR1 is SGHTA, CDR2 FQGTGA, per germline. This CDR3 has 15 residues. With 4 bases removed from V and 4 bases from J, the gap between germline ends came to 16 bases. CDR3 in amino acids: CASSSGPSLGETQYF. The CDR3 coding sequence is TGTGCCAGCAGCTCAGGCCCGTCCCTAGGAGAGACCCAGTACTTC.

The gene calls are TRBV2 and TRBJ2-3, with D perhaps TRBD2 (6 bases). Between the trimmed V and J ends, which lost 10 bases and 6 bases, there was a span of 17 bases. The CDR3 runs to 13 residues. Per the germline V gene, CDR1 is SNHLY and CDR2 is FYNNEI. This CDR3 reads CAIAPTSRDTQYF. The CDR3 DNA sequence: TGTGCCATCGCCCCGACTAGTCGGGATACGCAGTATTTT.

This clone was observed a single time. The V call is TRBV25-1, the J call TRBJ1-2, with a possible D match to TRBD1 (5 bases). This CDR3 is 11 amino acids long. V was pared by 8 bases and J by 8 bases, with 12 bases between. The germline CDR1 and CDR2 sequences are MGHDK and SYGVNS. CDR3: CASEDGTGYTF. The CDR3 bases are TGTGCCAGCGAAGACGGGACGGGCTACACCTTC.

This clone has a single count. This chain uses TRBV7-6 with TRBJ2-1, with 9 bases lining up with TRBD2. The CDR3 has 15 amino acids. Germline CDR1 SGHVS, CDR2 FNYEAQ. V lost 5 bases to trimming and J lost 2 bases; unmatched junction nucleotides: 4. The CDR3 spells CASSRSGGPYNEQFF. For the CDR3, the DNA is TGTGCCAGCAGCCGTAGCGGGGGACCCTACAATGAGCAGTTCTTC.

The chain is built from TRBV19 and TRBJ1-5, with 8 bases matching TRBD1. Trimming at V came to 5 bases and at J to 3 bases, leaving 9 bases not matched to a gene. Germline V gene lookup returns CDR1 LNHDA and CDR2 SQIVND (reference sequence). This CDR3 is 16 amino acids long. The CDR3: CASSVWTGSFNQPQHF. The DNA for the CDR3 is TGTGCCAGTAGTGTCTGGACAGGGAGTTTCAATCAGCCCCAGCATTTT.

This chain connects TRBV20-1 to TRBJ2-2, with D tentatively TRBD1 or TRBD2 (5 bases each). From germline, CDR1 is DFQATT and CDR2 SNEGSKA (reference sequence). The CDR3 covers 14 residues. V was shortened by 3 bases and J by 7 bases, with 15 bases between the two germline ends. Written as DNA, the CDR3 is TGCAGTGCTAGTAGCGCAGGGCAAGGCGGGGAGCTGTTTTTT. Translating it yields CSASSAGQGGELFF.

The chain is built from TRBV18 and TRBJ1-1, with D possibly being TRBD1 (6 bases). From germline, CDR1 is KGHSH and CDR2 LQKENI. The CDR3 loop spans 14 amino acids. Deletions cut 2 bases from V and 5 bases from J, with 12 bases between. CDR3 nucleotide sequence: TGTGCCAGCTCACCATCAGGGGCGAGGACTGAAGCTTTCTTT. This encodes CASSPSGARTEAFF.